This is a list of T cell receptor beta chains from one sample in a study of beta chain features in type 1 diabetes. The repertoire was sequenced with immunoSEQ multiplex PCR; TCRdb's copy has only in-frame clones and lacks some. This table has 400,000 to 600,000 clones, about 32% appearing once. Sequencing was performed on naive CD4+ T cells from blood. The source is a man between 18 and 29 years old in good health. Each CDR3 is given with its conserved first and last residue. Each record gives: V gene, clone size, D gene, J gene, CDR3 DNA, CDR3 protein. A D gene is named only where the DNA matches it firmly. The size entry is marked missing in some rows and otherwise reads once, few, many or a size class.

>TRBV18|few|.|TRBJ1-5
TGTGCCAGCTCACCAGGCGGGGGCATTCAGCCCCAGCATTTT
CASSPGGGIQPQHF
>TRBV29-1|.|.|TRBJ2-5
TGCAGCGTTGAACGGGAGACGTGGCAAGAGACCCAGTACTTC
CSVERETWQETQYF
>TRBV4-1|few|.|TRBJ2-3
TGCGCCAGCAGCCAAGGAAGGGCCAAAGGAAGCACAGATACGCAGTATTTT
CASSQGRAKGSTDTQYF
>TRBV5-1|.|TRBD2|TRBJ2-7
TGCGCCAGCAGCTCTACGGGACTAGCGATTACCTACGAGCAGTACTTC
CASSSTGLAITYEQYF
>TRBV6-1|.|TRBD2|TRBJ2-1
TGTGCCAGCAGTTTCAGCGGGAGGGCCGGTGAGCAGTTCTTC
CASSFSGRAGEQFF
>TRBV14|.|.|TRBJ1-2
TGTGCCAGCAGCCAAGACTACGGGGACGGGATCTATGGCTACACCTTC
CASSQDYGDGIYGYTF
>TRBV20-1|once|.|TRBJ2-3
TGCAGTGCTAGTGTAGCGGATACGCAGTATTTT
CSASVADTQYF
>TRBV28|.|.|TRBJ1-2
TGTGCCAGCAGTGCGCCTTCGTATGGCTACACCTTC
CASSAPSYGYTF
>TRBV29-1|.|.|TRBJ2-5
TGCAGCGGGTCTAGCAGGCGGTCCGAGGGAGGTCAAGAGACCCAGTACTTC
CSGSSRRSEGGQETQYF
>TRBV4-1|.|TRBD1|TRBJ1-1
TGCGCCAGCAGCCAAGGGCGACAGGGCTACACTGAAGCTTTCTTT
CASSQGRQGYTEAFF
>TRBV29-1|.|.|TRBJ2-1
TGCAGCGTTGTCGGTCACCCCGGGCTAGCCGATGAGCAGTTCTTC
CSVVGHPGLADEQFF
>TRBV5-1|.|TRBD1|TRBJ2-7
TGCGCCAGCAGCTTGTACGGACAGGACTACGAGCAGTACTTC
CASSLYGQDYEQYF
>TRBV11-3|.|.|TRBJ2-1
TGTGCCAGCAGCACTCCTAACTCCTACAATGAGCAGTTCTTC
CASSTPNSYNEQFF
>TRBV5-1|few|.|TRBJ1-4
TGCGCCAGCAGCCCAGGGAAGGCTAATGAAAAACTGTTTTTT
CASSPGKANEKLFF
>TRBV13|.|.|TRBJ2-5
TGTGCCAGCAACCAAGGCGGGACCGCTCCCGAGACCCAGTACTTC
CASNQGGTAPETQYF
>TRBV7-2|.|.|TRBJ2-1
TGTGCCAGCAGCCGCTCACTCAATGAGCAGTTCTTC
CASSRSLNEQFF
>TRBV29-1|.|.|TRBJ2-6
TGCAGCGTGGGATCAGGGGTTTCTGGGGCCAACGTCCTGACTTTC
CSVGSGVSGANVLTF
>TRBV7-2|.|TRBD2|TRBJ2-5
TGTGCCAGCAGCCTCCGGACTAGGGTGGAGACCCAGTACTTC
CASSLRTRVETQYF
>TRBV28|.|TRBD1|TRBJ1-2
TGTGCCAGCAGTTTATCCTATGACAGGGGCGGGCGCTACACCTTC
CASSLSYDRGGRYTF
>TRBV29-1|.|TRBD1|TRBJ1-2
TGCAGCGCGGGACAGGGAACGGAAAGCTATGGCTACACCTTC
CSAGQGTESYGYTF
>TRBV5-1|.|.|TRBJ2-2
TGCGCCAGCAGCTCGGTAGTTTCCACCGGGGAGCTGTTTTTT
CASSSVVSTGELFF
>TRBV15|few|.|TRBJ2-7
TGTGCCACCAGCAGTAGGCTAGCGAGAGAGCAGTACTTC
CATSSRLAREQYF
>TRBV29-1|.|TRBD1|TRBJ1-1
TGCAGCGTCCTGACAGGGACGAACACTGAAGCTTTCTTT
CSVLTGTNTEAFF
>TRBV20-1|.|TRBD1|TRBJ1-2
TGCAGTTCATTCAGGGGGCTCGGCTACACCTTC
CSSFRGLGYTF
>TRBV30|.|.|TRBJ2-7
TGTGCCTGGAGCTTGGTCCACGAGCAGTACTTC
CAWSLVHEQYF
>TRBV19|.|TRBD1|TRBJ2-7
TGTGCCAGTAGCCGGGACAGAGCGAGCTCCTACGAGCAGTACTTC
CASSRDRASSYEQYF
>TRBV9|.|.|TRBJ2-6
TGTGCCAGCAGCGTAGGGTTCGAGGTGACTGGGGCCAACGTCCTGACTTTC
CASSVGFEVTGANVLTF
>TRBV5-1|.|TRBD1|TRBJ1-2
TGCGCCAGCAGCACCACGGGACAGGTTAACTATGGCTACACCTTC
CASSTTGQVNYGYTF
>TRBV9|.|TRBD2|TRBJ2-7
TGTGCCAGCAGCGTAGCGGGAGGGGGTTACGCGCAGTACTTC
CASSVAGGGYAQYF
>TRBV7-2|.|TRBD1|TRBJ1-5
TGTGCCAGCAGCATGGACAGGGGTAACAATCAGCCCCAGCATTTT
CASSMDRGNNQPQHF
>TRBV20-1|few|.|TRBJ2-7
TGCAGTGCTCACGGATCCTACGAGCAGTACTTC
CSAHGSYEQYF
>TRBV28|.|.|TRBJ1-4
TGTGCCAGCAGTTTCCCCGAAAAACTGTTTTTT
CASSFPEKLFF
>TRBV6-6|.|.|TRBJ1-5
TGTGCCAGCAGGGACTATGGGACGGGACAAAATCAGCCCCAGCATTTT
CASRDYGTGQNQPQHF
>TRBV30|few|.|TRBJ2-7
TGTGCCTGGACCCCCGGCTACGATACGCAGTACTTC
CAWTPGYDTQYF
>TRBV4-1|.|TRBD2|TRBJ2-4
TGCGCCAGCAGCCATTTGCGGGAGTTTAGCAAAAACATTCAGTACTTC
CASSHLREFSKNIQYF
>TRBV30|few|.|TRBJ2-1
TGTGCCTGGACCATGGACTGGGGCAATGAGCAGTTCTTC
CAWTMDWGNEQFF
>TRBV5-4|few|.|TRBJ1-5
TGTGCCAGCAGAGATGGACTGGGAAATCAGCCCCAGCATTTT
CASRDGLGNQPQHF
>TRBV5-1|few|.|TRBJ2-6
TGCGCCAGCAGCTTGGCCCCTGGGGCCAACGTCCTGACTTTC
CASSLAPGANVLTF
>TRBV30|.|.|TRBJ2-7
TGTGCCTGGAGTGTACTGGTCGCTGAGGGGGAGCAGTACTTC
CAWSVLVAEGEQYF
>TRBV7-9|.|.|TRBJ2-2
TGTGCCAGCAGCCCTCGGAACACCGGGGAGCTGTTTTTT
CASSPRNTGELFF
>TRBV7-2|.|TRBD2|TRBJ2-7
TGTGCCAGCAGCCTAAGCGGGACTACCTACGAGCAGTACTTC
CASSLSGTTYEQYF
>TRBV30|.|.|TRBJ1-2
TGTGCCTGGAGTGTCCAGGCCCGAGGGTATGGCTACACCTTC
CAWSVQARGYGYTF
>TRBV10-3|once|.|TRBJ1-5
TGTGCCATCAGTGGCGGGGGGAGCAATCAGCCCCAGCATTTT
CAISGGGSNQPQHF
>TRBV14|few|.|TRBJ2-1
TGTGCCAGCAGCCAAGATCAGGGCTGGGTATACAATGAGCAGTTCTTC
CASSQDQGWVYNEQFF
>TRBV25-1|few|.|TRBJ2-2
TGTGCCAGCAGTGTACAGAGAAACACCGGGGAGCTGTTTTTT
CASSVQRNTGELFF
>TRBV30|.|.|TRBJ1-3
TGTGCCTGGAGGCTGCTGGACACCATATATTTT
CAWRLLDTIYF
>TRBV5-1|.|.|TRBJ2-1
TGCGCCAGCAGCTTGGGAGTGGCAGAGCCCCCTCGAAATGAGCAGTTCTTC
CASSLGVAEPPRNEQFF
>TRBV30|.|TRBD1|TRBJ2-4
TGTGCCTGGAGTGCGAGTTACAACAGGGGGTACATTCAGTACTTC
CAWSASYNRGYIQYF
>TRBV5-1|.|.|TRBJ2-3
TGCGCCAGCAGCTTGGCCGGTCGGGATACGCAGTATTTT
CASSLAGRDTQYF
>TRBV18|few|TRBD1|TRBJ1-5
TGTGCCAGCTCACTGGGACAGGTTAATCAGCCCCAGCATTTT
CASSLGQVNQPQHF
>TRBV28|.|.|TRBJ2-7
TGTGCCAGCACTCGACTGGAAGGAGTCGACGAGCAGTACTTC
CASTRLEGVDEQYF
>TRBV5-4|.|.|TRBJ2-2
TGTGCCAGCAGCTTGGTGCTAGAGGACACCGGGGAGCTGTTTTTT
CASSLVLEDTGELFF
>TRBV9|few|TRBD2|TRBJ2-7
TGTGCCAGCGGCCCGTCCGGGAGGGCCTTAAACGAGCAGTACTTC
CASGPSGRALNEQYF
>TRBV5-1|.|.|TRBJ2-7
TGCGCCAGCAGCTTCCGGTCCTCCTACGAGCAGTACTTC
CASSFRSSYEQYF
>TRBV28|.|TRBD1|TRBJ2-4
TGTGCCAGCAGTTTGGCGCAGGGGGCTGACATTCAGTACTTC
CASSLAQGADIQYF
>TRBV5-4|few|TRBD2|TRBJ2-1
TGTGCCAGCAGCAAGACTAGCAGGAGGCACGATGAGCAGTTCTTC
CASSKTSRRHDEQFF
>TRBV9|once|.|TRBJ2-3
TGTGCCAGCAGCTATACAGGGTTGGATACGCAGTATTTT
CASSYTGLDTQYF
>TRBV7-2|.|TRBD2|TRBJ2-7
TGTGCCAGCAGCCCGACTAGCGGCTACGAGCAGTACTTC
CASSPTSGYEQYF
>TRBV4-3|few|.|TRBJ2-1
TGCGCCAGCAGCCAAGATTGGGGTGAGGAACTCTCCTCCTACAATGAGCAGTTCTTC
CASSQDWGEELSSYNEQFF